Described below is a single T cell receptor beta chain sequence and its context. The sample belongs to a study of blood T cell repertoires in COVID-19. Background on the study: Both acute and convalescent COVID-19 samples were obtained from the United States, Italy and Spain.

J lost 2 bases, V lost 0 bases, and 4 bases had no gene match. The CDR3 extends over 16 amino acids. Germline lookup yields CDR1 SGHNT and CDR2 YYREEE (reference sequence). Sequenced by immunoSEQ multiplex PCR; TCRdb stores in-frame clones only, minus some. The sample has 90,000 to 100,000 clones; 82% are singletons. The V and J genes are TRBV5-4 and TRBJ2-1; 8 positions agree with TRBD2. The receptor's source is a man aged 65 to 79 with active or convalescent COVID-19. Material: peripheral blood. Here the CDR3 DNA reads TGTGCCAGCAGCTTGGATAGCGGGACCACCTACAATGAGCAGTTCTTC. Its translation: CASSLDSGTTYNEQFF.